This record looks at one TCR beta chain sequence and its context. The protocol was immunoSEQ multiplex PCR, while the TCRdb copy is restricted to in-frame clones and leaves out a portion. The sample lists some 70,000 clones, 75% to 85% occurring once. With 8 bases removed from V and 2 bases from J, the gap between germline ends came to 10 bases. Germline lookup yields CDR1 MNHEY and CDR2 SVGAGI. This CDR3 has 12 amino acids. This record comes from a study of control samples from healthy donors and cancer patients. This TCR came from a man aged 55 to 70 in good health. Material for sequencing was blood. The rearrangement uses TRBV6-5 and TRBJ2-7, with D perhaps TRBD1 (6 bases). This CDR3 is CASGRQAYEQYF. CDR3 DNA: TGTGCCAGCGGTCGACAGGCCTACGAGCAGTACTTC.